This T cell receptor beta chain was found in a study of T-cell memory formation after mild COVID-19. Study-wide results and caveats: Clones from the second wave (peaking day 37) had unconfirmed SARS-CoV-2 specificity.

As to this clonotype: Its antigen remains unidentified.

5'RACE, which relied on constant-segment primers, yielded TCR alpha and TCR beta cDNA libraries carrying sample barcodes and UMIs. From the 5' RACE reads, TCRdb called clonotypes with MiXCR, one entry per CDR3 protein. The repertoire has more than 300,000 distinct CDR3 sequences, roughly 13% of them found once; the top ten carry approximately 21%. Specimen: PBMCs or a T cell subset sorted from them (not recorded which). This receptor was obtained from a man between 18 and 35 years old who had mild COVID-19 (a few samples of this study predate the infection). Cell type and time point are not known.

As DNA, the CDR3 is TGCGCCAGCAGTGATCCAGCGGTCTACGAGCAGTACTTC. It is translated as CASSDPAVYEQYF. The rearrangement links TRBV10-2 to TRBJ2-7; D is possibly TRBD2 (5 bases). The CDR3 sequence is 13 residues long. Trimming took off 3 bases at V and 3 bases at J, with 9 bases between the two ends. Germline CDR1 is WSHSY and CDR2 is SAAADI.